A selection of T cell receptor beta chains follows, all from one sample in a study of CD8 T cells in Susac syndrome. Each CDR3 protein is one row after TCRdb ran MiXCR on the immunoSEQ multiplex PCR reads. Among about 57,000 distinct CDR3 sequences listed, around 93% were seen once. Sequenced material: CD8+ T cells from PBMCs. The receptors derive from a human donor with multiple sclerosis. Both conserved end residues are part of each CDR3. A D gene is named only where the DNA matches it firmly. Not all rows give a size; the values are once, few, many and, for expanded clones, a class.

D gene,J gene,clone size,V gene,CDR3 DNA,CDR3 protein
TRBD2,TRBJ2-3,.,TRBV6-4,TGTGCCAGCAGTCAGGCTAGCGGGTCTAGCACAGATACGCAGTATTTT,CASSQASGSSTDTQYF
TRBD2,TRBJ2-2,.,TRBV5-6,TGTGCCAGCAGCCACCCTCTAGCGGGGAAAGACACCGGGGAGCTGTTTTTT,CASSHPLAGKDTGELFF
TRBD1,TRBJ1-5,.,TRBV27,TGTGCCAGCAGCGGACAGGGTGGGCAGCCCCAGCATTTT,CASSGQGGQPQHF
.,TRBJ1-4,.,TRBV20-1,TGCAGTGCTAGGGTCAGACAGGCAACTAATGAAAAACTGTTTTTT,CSARVRQATNEKLFF
.,TRBJ2-5,.,TRBV28,TGTGCCAGCAGTTTACAGAGTAAAGAGACCCAGTACTTC,CASSLQSKETQYF
.,TRBJ2-1,once,TRBV13,TGTGCCAGCACCCCGCCCAGCGGGCTAATTTACAATGAGCAGTTCTTC,CASTPPSGLIYNEQFF
.,TRBJ2-1,.,TRBV2,TGTGCCAGCAGTGATGGGAGGGGGGGCCTAGACGGTAATGAGCAGTTCTTC,CASSDGRGGLDGNEQFF
.,TRBJ1-6,.,TRBV13,TGTGCCAGCAGCTTAGGCGTAAATACCCTTTCACCCCTCCACTTT,CASSLGVNTLSPLHF
.,TRBJ1-6,.,TRBV19,TGTGCCAGTCGGCGAGACGGAGACTATAATTCACCCCTCCACTTT,CASRRDGDYNSPLHF
.,TRBJ2-2,.,TRBV6-2/TRBV6-3,TGTGCCAGCAGTTATCCTCCCGGGGAGCTGTTTTTT,CASSYPPGELFF
.,TRBJ2-5,.,TRBV19,TGTGCCAGTAGTACGATGGGTGGAGCAGAACAAGAGACCCAGTACTTC,CASSTMGGAEQETQYF
.,TRBJ1-5,.,TRBV20-1,TGCAGTGCCCGGGACAATTATAGCAATCAGCCCCAGCATTTT,CSARDNYSNQPQHF
.,TRBJ1-1,.,TRBV29-1,TGCAGCGTTGAAGGTGGACTCGAAGCTTTCTTT,CSVEGGLEAFF
.,TRBJ2-5,.,TRBV15,TGTGCCACCAGCAGAGATCGAGGTAGCGGTCCTGGGACCCAGTACTTC,CATSRDRGSGPGTQYF
.,TRBJ2-7,.,TRBV19,TGTGCCAGTAGTATTGGCGGGGACGCGGTATACGAGCAGTACTTC,CASSIGGDAVYEQYF
TRBD1,TRBJ1-2,once,TRBV14,TGTGCCAGCAGCCCGGGACAGGGTTGGTATGGCTACACCTTC,CASSPGQGWYGYTF
TRBD1,TRBJ2-6,.,TRBV7-9,TGTGCCAGCATCCCAGGGGGCGCTGGGGCCAACGTCCTGACTTTC,CASIPGGAGANVLTF
.,TRBJ1-2,.,TRBV6-6,TGTGCCAGCAGCTCAAAGGGGGGAACTATTGGCTACACCTTC,CASSSKGGTIGYTF
TRBD1,TRBJ1-5,.,TRBV20-1,TGCAGTGCTAGAGATCCTGAGTGGACAGGGGCTCAGCCCCAGCATTTT,CSARDPEWTGAQPQHF
.,TRBJ2-1,.,TRBV4-2,TGTGCCAGCAGCCAAGCCTCCCTCGGTGAGCAGTTCTTC,CASSQASLGEQFF
.,TRBJ2-1,.,TRBV7-9,TGTGCCAGCAGCCCCGGACAGGGAGGGCACTACAATGAGCAGTTCTTC,CASSPGQGGHYNEQFF
.,TRBJ2-3,.,TRBV27,TGTGCCAGCAGCCGTAGACTAAGGAGGGATACGCAGTATTTT,CASSRRLRRDTQYF
TRBD2,TRBJ2-1,.,TRBV10-3,TGTGCCATCAGTGGGACCTTTTCTAGCGGGGTAGAAAATGAGCAGTTCTTC,CAISGTFSSGVENEQFF
.,TRBJ2-7,.,TRBV2,TGTGCCAGCAGTGAGGGTCTGACCTACGAGCAGTACTTC,CASSEGLTYEQYF
.,TRBJ1-3,.,TRBV28,TGTGCCAGCAGTGTCGGGACATACTCTGGAAACACCATATATTTT,CASSVGTYSGNTIYF
.,TRBJ1-3,.,TRBV30,TGTGCCTGGAGTGTACCGCGGGCCCGAAACACCATATATTTT,CAWSVPRARNTIYF
.,TRBJ1-6,.,TRBV10-3,TGTGCCATCAGTGGGGAGGGTAATTCACCCCTCCACTTT,CAISGEGNSPLHF
.,TRBJ1-2,.,TRBV15,TGTGCCACCAGCAGAGATGAGGGGGATGGCTACACCTTC,CATSRDEGDGYTF
.,TRBJ2-1,.,TRBV5-6,TGTGCCAGCAGCTTGGCGTTTTTAGGGGTGACGAGCTCCTACAATGAGCAGTTCTTC,CASSLAFLGVTSSYNEQFF
.,TRBJ1-2,.,TRBV5-5,TGTGCCAGCAGCCTACCGGGGCAGACCTCAAACTATGGCTACACCTTC,CASSLPGQTSNYGYTF
.,TRBJ2-7,.,TRBV7-9,TGTGCCAGCAGCTCGCAGGGCTACGAGCAGTACTTC,CASSSQGYEQYF
TRBD1,TRBJ1-5,.,TRBV6-5,TGTGCCAGCAGTTACGGGACAGATAGCAATCAGCCCCAGCATTTT,CASSYGTDSNQPQHF
.,TRBJ1-4,.,TRBV5-1,TGCGCCAGCAGCTTGCTAGGTGGGAAACTGTTTTTT,CASSLLGGKLFF
.,TRBJ1-1,.,TRBV12-3/TRBV12-4,TGTGCCAGCAGTTTAACGACGCGCGAGGCTTTCTTT,CASSLTTREAFF